The table lists the clone carrying this T cell receptor beta chain with a few counts. A junction boundary mismatches the germline segment, possibly from a read error. TCRdb processed the 5' RACE reads anew with MiXCR; each CDR3 protein has one entry. The data contain some 250,000 distinct CDR3 sequences, 6.5% to 8% of them singletons. The record originates from a study of identical twins. A further study also used this sample, focusing on T cells expressing NK-cell markers.

The sequencing input was CD8+ T cells sorted from blood. This clonotype originated in a woman aged 18-29 years in good health.

CDR3 in amino acids: CATSRGGPILSGTNYGYPF. CDR3 in DNA: TGTGCCACCAGCAGAGGGGGGCCCATTCTATCGGGGACTAACTATGGCTACCCCTTC. The chain combines TRBV15 with TRBJ1-2, with D perhaps TRBD1 (6 bases). This CDR3 has 19 amino acids. Per the germline V gene, CDR1 is LNHNV and CDR2 is YYDKDF (reference sequence).